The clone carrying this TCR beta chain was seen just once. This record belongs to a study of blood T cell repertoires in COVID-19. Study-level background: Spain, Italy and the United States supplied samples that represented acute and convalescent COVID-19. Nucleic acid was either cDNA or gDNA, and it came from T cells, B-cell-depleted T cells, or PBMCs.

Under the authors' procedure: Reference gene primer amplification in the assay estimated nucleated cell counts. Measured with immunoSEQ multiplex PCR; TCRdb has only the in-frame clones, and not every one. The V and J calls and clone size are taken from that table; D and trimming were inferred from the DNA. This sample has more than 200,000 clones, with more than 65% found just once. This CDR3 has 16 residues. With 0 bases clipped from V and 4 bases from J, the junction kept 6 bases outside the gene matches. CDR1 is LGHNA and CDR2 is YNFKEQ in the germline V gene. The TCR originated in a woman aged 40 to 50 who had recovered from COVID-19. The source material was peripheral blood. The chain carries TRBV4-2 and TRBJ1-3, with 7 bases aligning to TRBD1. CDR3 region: CASSQEETGRGNTIYF. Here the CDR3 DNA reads TGTGCCAGCAGCCAAGAAGAGACAGGGAGAGGAAACACCATATATTTT.